The clone carrying this T cell receptor (beta chain) appeared a single time. Its antigen is not known. This sample was included in a study of identical twins. V lost 5 bases and J lost 4; bases outside the gene matches: 7. Germline values: CDR1 MNHEY, CDR2 SMNVEV (reference sequence). The CDR3 is 14 residues long. Template switching introduced a universal primer site, and the cDNA bore unique molecular identifiers. TCRdb processed the 5' RACE reads anew with MiXCR; each CDR3 protein has one entry. This sample carries hundreds of thousands of distinct CDR3 sequences, roughly 6% of them seen once, and the ten largest clones take roughly 1.8%. Study-level findings and limits: Conclusions were based on cross-sectional statistical analysis, without following the same donors. Out-of-frame alpha sequences common to twins exhibited a surplus of low generation probability. Among beta out-of-frame sequences, excess sharing between twins appeared weaker.

The chain uses TRBV27 and TRBJ1-1, with 7 bases matching TRBD1. The specimen sequenced was naive T cells sorted from blood. The TCR originated in a man aged 18 to 35 in good health. The CDR3 protein is CASSPRTGPTEAFF. The DNA for the CDR3 is TGTGCCAGCAGTCCTCGGACAGGTCCCACTGAAGCTTTCTTT.